Below, one TCR beta chain is given with its context. Its matching antigen is unknown. The V gene lost 5 bases and the J gene lost 0 bases, with 10 bases spanning the gap. The CDR3 is 14 amino acids. Germline-derived CDR1 and CDR2 are SGHTA and FQGNSA. This specimen comes from a study of blood T cells in healthy people across ages. Whole-study findings and limits: Shifts in expanded clonotypes may have been confounded by donor CMV status, which was unknown.

Next came a second PCR, run for about 6 to 12 cycles, which used a sample-barcoded 5' primer along with a J-beta primer mix. TCRdb fed the 5' RACE reads into MiXCR, producing one record per CDR3 protein. This sample has about 640,000 distinct CDR3 sequences; around three fifths occur once, and the top ten carry roughly 34%. The sequencing input was blood. This clonotype originated in a man aged 55-75 years in good health. The V call is TRBV7-2, the J call TRBJ1-1, with a possible D match to TRBD1 (5 bases). This CDR3 is CASSPTVMNTEAFF. The CDR3 DNA follows: TGTGCCAGCAGCCCGACAGTTATGAACACTGAAGCTTTCTTT.